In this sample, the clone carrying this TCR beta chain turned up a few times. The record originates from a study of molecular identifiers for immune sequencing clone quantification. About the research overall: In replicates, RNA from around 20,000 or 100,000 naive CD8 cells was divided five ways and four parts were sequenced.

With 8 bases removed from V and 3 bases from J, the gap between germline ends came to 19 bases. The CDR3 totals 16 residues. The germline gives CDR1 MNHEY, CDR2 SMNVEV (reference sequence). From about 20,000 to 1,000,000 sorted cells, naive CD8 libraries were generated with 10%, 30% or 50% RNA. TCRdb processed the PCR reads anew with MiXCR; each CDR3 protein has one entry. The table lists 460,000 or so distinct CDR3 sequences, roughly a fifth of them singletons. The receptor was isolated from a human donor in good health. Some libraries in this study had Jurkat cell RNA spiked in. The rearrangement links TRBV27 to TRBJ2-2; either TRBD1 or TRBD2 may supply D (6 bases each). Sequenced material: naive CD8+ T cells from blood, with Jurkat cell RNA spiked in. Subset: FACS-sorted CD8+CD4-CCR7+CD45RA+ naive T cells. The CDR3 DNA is TGTGCCAGCCGGAGGGAAACAGGGCGGGACACCGGGGAGCTGTTTTTT. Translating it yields CASRRETGRDTGELFF.